This TCR beta chain was captured by sequencing in a study of CD8 T cells in Susac syndrome. Study-wide context: When blood was drawn, the patients with Susac syndrome were therapy-naive, on corticosteroids, or on intravenous immunoglobulin alone. Study-wide points: CD4+ repertoires of Susac syndrome patients lacked detectable clonal expansion.

Turning to this clonotype: The antigen remains unidentified.

An input of roughly 0.5 to 1 ug of RNA was subjected to reverse transcription using random hexamers. TCRdb processed the immunoSEQ multiplex PCR reads anew with MiXCR; each CDR3 protein has one entry. The table lists 150,000 to 200,000 distinct CDR3 sequences, under 95% of them singletons, with roughly 0.11% in the top ten. Germline CDR1 and CDR2: SGDLS and YYNGEE. The CDR3 contains 15 residues. Trimming shortened V by 3 bases and J by 4 bases, and 13 bases separated the two germline ends. Sample: CD4+ T cells from PBMCs. The sequence was collected from a human donor with Susac syndrome. V gene TRBV9 combines with J gene TRBJ2-2; possible D gene TRBD2, 6 bases. The CDR3 protein is CASSEDYWGTGELFF. The CDR3, as DNA: TGTGCCAGCAGCGAGGACTATTGGGGCACCGGGGAGCTGTTTTTT.